The present T cell receptor (beta chain) was sequenced within a study of T cells in Graves' hyperthyroidism and ophthalmopathy. The CDR3 extends over 14 amino acids. V was pared by 3 bases and J by 3 bases, with 9 bases between. This clonotype was seen a few times. TCR beta CDR3 region amplification was performed from RNA transcripts. An initial round of RT-PCR targeting the TCR CDR3 relied on the HTBI primer set. TCRdb re-called the multiplex PCR reads with MiXCR, one entry per CDR3 protein. The repertoire consists of roughly 200,000 distinct CDR3 sequences, with about a sixth occurring once and the leading ten covering roughly 49%.

Sequencing used blood. The chain joins TRBV12-3 or TRBV12-4 to TRBJ2-1; D is perhaps TRBD2 (5 bases). The clonotype was recovered from a woman aged 50 to 60 with Graves' hyperthyroidism. CDR3 in DNA: TGTGCCAGCAGTTTCCGCGGGCACTACAATGAGCAGTTCTTC. This gives the protein CASSFRGHYNEQFF.